The TCR beta chain described here comes from a study of low-dose radiotherapy and immunotherapy resistance in tumors. Study-wide context: Patients received 300 mg of oral aspirin each day across four cycles, commencing on cycle 1 day 1.

As to time point: after trial treatment. Indicated treatment: LDRT plus nivolumab, ipilimumab, low-dose cyclophosphamide and aspirin (RACIN trial). TRAV and TRBV primers primed cDNA for both TCRalpha and TCRbeta. With a constant-region primer and a V-primer adapter, TCRs were subjected to 20 PCR cycles of amplification. TCRdb re-derived calls from the reads in MiXCR, one entry per CDR3 protein. The sample consists of about 97,000 distinct CDR3 sequences, about 20% of them appearing once. This clonotype was recorded at least ten times. This clonotype originated in a male donor with prostate cancer. The sample here was PBMCs, taken after low-dose radiotherapy plus immunotherapy.

The CDR3 here is CASSFRLTSSSYEQYF. The CDR3 nucleotides read TGTGCCAGCAGCTTTCGTTTGACCAGCAGCTCCTACGAGCAGTACTTC. This chain uses TRBV5-6 with TRBJ2-7, with D uncertain. Germline V gene sequence: CDR1 SGHDT, CDR2 YYEEEE. V shed 2 bases and J shed 0 bases, with 15 bases lying between them. There are 16 residues in the CDR3.